The present T cell receptor (beta chain) was sequenced within a study of cytomegalovirus exposure and HLA in healthy donors. The PCR contained 60 Vbeta and 13 Jbeta primers. Clones were read by immunoSEQ multiplex PCR, and TCRdb kept only the in-frame ones, dropping some. The table includes 95,000 to 150,000 clones, around 80% detected once. Donors showed nominal health when sampled, although they likely had unrecorded immune exposures. Notes on this clone: Its antigen is not known.

Study-wide points: Accurate prediction of HLA-A and HLA-B alleles (for most subjects) was reportedly achieved from TCR beta sequences.

CDR1 is MNHEY and CDR2 is SMNVEV in the germline V gene (reference sequence). Between the trimmed V and J ends, which lost 6 bases and 1 base, there was a span of 17 bases. The CDR3 sequence is 16 residues long. What was sequenced was PBMCs. The TCR comes from a woman between 50 and 59 years old in good health and CMV-seropositive. This chain uses TRBV27 with TRBJ2-3; D possibly corresponds to TRBD1 (6 bases). CDR3 in amino acids: CASRAVGQPGTDTQYF. The CDR3 bases are TGTGCCAGCAGAGCCGTAGGACAGCCAGGCACAGATACGCAGTATTTT.